This T cell receptor beta chain is from a study of cytomegalovirus exposure and HLA in healthy donors. Overall study: The same platform was used for the roughly 120 validation repertoires and the 600 to 700 first-cohort repertoires, a later analysis reported.

Notes on the study in general: Cytomegalovirus association was listed for 170 or so TCR beta chains. Researchers reported that a few CMV-associated chains were confirmed in vitro as CMV antigen-specific.

This CDR3 region has 17 residues. V was clipped by 3 bases and J by 1 base; unmatched bases: 10. Germline CDR1 and CDR2: SGHRS and YFSETQ. TCRdb keeps only in-frame clones here, not all; method: immunoSEQ multiplex PCR. This table holds about 100,000 clones, approximately 95% found once. Concerning this clone: Antigen: not known.

The sample consisted of PBMCs. This chain joins TRBV5-1 and TRBJ2-7, with 10 nucleotides matching TRBD2. This TCR derives from a woman between 18 and 29 years old in good health and CMV-seronegative. CDR3 region: CASSWGLAGGVSYEQYF. In DNA form, the CDR3 reads TGCGCCAGCAGCTGGGGCTTAGCGGGAGGCGTTTCCTACGAGCAGTACTTC.